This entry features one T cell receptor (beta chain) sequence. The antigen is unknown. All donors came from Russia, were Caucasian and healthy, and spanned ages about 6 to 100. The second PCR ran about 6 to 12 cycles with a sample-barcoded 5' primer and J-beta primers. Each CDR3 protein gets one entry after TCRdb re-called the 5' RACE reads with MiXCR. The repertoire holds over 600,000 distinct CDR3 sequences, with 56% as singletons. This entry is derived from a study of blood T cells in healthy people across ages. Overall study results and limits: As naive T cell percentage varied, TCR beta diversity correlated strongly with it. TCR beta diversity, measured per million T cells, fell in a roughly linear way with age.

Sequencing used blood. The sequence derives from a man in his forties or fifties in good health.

CDR3 nucleotides: TGTGCCAGCAGTTATCCGGAACTAGACCTGGAGACCCAGTACTTC. This sequence encodes CASSYPELDLETQYF. The genes are TRBV6-2 or TRBV6-3 and TRBJ2-5; tentatively, D is TRBD2 (5 bases). From germline, CDR1 is MNHEY and CDR2 SVGEGT. V gave up 3 bases and J gave up 5 bases, with 16 bases separating them. The CDR3 extends over 15 amino acids.